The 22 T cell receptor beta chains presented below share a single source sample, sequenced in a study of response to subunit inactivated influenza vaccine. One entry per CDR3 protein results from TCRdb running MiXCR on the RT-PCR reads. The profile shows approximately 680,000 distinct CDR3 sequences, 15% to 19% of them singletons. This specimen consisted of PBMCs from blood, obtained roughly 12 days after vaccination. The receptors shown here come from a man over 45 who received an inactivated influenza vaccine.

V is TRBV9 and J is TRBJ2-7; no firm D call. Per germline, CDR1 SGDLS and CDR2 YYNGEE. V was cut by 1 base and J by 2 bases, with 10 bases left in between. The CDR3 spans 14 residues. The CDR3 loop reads CASSVSVGTYEQYF. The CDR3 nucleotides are TGTGCCAGCAGCGTAAGTGTCGGTACCTACGAGCAGTACTTC.

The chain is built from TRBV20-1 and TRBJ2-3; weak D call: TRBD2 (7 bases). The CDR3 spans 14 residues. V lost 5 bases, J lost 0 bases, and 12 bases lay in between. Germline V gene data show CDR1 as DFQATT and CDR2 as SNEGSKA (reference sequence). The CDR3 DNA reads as TGCAGTGCTGGGCGGGGGCCTAGCACAGATACGCAGTATTTT. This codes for CSAGRGPSTDTQYF.

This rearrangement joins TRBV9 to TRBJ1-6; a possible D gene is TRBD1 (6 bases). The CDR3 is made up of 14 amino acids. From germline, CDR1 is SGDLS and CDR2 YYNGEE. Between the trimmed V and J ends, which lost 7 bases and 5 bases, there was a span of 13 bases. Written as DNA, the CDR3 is TGTGCCAGCGGTCCGGGGGCGAATAATTCACCCCTCCACTTT. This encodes CASGPGANNSPLHF.

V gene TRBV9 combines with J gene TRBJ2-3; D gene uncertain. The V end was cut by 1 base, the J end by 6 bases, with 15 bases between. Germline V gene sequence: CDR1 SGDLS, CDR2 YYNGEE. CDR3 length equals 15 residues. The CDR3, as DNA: TGTGCCAGCAGCGTACGGGCCAACAACGGGGATACGCAGTATTTT. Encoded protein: CASSVRANNGDTQYF.

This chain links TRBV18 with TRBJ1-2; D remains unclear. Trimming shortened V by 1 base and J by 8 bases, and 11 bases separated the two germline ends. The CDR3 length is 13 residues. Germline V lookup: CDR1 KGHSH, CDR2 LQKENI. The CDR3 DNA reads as TGTGCCAGCTCACCACGGCACGGAGAGGGCTACACCTTC. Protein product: CASSPRHGEGYTF.

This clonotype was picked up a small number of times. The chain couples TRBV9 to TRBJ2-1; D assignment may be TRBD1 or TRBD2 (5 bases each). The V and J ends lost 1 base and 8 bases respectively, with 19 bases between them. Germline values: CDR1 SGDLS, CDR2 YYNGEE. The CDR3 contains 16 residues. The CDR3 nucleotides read TGTGCCAGCAGCGTATGGGCCATAGCAGGGCGGGATGAGCAGTTCTTC. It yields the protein CASSVWAIAGRDEQFF.

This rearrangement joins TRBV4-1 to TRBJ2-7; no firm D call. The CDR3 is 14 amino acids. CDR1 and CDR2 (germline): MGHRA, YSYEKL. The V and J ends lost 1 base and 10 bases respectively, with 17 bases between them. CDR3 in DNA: TGCGCCAGCAGCCAAGCCCAGATACCCGGAAAACAGTACTTC. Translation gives CASSQAQIPGKQYF.

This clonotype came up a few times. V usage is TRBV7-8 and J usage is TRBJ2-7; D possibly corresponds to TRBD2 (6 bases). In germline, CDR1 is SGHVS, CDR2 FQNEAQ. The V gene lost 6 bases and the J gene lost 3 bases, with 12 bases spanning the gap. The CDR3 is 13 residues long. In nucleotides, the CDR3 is TGTGCCAGCAGTTTTAGCGGCCACTACGAGCAGTACTTC. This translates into CASSFSGHYEQYF.

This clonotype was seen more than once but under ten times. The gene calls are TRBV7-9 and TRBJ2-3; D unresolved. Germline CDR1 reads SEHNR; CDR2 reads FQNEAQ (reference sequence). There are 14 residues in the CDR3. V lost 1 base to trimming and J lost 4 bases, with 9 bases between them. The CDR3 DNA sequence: TGTGCCAGCAGCTTAGAGGGTACCGCAGATACGCAGTATTTT. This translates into CASSLEGTADTQYF. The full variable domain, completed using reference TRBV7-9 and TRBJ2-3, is DTGVSQNPRHKITKRGQNVTFRCDPISEHNRLYWYRQTLGQGPEFLTYFQNEAQLEKSRLLSDRFSAERPKGSFSTLEIQRTEQGDSAMYLCASSLEGTADTQYFGPGTRLTVL.

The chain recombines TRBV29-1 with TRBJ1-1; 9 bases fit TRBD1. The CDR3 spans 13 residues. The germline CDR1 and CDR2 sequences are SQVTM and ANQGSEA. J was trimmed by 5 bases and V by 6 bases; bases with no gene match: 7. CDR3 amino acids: CSVGTGGSTEAFF. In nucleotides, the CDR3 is TGCAGCGTCGGAACAGGGGGCTCGACTGAAGCTTTCTTT.

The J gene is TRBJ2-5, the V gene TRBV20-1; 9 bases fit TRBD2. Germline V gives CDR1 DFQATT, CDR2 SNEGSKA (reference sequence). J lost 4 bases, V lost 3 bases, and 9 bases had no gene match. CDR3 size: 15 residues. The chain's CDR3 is CSASDSGRGGETQYF. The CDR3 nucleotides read TGCAGTGCTAGTGATAGCGGGAGAGGCGGAGAGACCCAGTACTTC.

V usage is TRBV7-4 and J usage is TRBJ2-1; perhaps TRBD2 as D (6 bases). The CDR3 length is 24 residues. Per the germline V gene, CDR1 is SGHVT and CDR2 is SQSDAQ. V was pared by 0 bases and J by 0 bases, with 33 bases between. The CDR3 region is CASSLALWSPGSFFPGDSYNEQFF. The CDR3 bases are TGTGCCAGCAGCTTAGCGCTTTGGTCCCCAGGTTCTTTCTTTCCGGGAGACTCCTACAATGAGCAGTTCTTC. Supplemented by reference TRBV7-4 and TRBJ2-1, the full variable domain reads GAGVSQSPRYKVAKRGRDVALRCDSISGHVTLYWYRQTLGQGSEVLTYSQSDAQRDKSGRPSGRFSAERPERSVSTLKIQRTEQGDSAVYLCASSLALWSPGSFFPGDSYNEQFFGPGTRLTVL.

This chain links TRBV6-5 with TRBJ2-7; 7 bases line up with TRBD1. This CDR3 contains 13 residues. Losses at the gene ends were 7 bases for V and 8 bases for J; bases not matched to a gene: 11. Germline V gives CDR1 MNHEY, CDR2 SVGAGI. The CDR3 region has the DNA TGTGCCAGCACCGAGACAGGGCGGCCTCAGCAGTACTTC. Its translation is CASTETGRPQQYF.

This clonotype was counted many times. CDR3 residues: CASLETRNYGYTF. CDR3 sequence (DNA): TGTGCCAGCCTGGAGACTCGGAACTATGGCTACACCTTC. The gene calls are TRBV2 and TRBJ1-2; no reliable D call. The germline CDR1 and CDR2 sequences are SNHLY and FYNNEI. This CDR3 region has 13 residues. V lost 8 bases and J 2 bases, leaving 12 bases between the germline ends.

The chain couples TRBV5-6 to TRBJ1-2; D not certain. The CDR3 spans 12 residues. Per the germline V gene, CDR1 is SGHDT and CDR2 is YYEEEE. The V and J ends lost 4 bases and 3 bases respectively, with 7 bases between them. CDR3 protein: CASSRIHYGYTF. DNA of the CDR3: TGTGCCAGCAGCAGGATCCACTATGGCTACACCTTC. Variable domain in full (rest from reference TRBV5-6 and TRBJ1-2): DAGVTQSPTHLIKTRGQQVTLRCSPKSGHDTVSWYQQALGQGPQFIFQYYEEEERQRGNFPDRFSGHQFPNYSSELNVNALLLGDSALYLCASSRIHYGYTFGSGTRLTVV.

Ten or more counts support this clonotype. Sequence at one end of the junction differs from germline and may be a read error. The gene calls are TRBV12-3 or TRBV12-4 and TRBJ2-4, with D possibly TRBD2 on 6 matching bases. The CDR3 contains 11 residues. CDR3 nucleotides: TGTGCCAGCAGTTCGCTAGCTGCGGGGAACTTC. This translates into CASSSLAAGNF.

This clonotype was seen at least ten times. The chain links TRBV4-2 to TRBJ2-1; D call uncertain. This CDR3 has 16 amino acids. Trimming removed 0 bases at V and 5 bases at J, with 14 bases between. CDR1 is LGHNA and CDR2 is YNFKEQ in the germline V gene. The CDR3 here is CASSQEARTTDNEQFF. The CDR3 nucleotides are TGTGCCAGCAGCCAAGAGGCGCGCACTACCGACAATGAGCAGTTCTTC.

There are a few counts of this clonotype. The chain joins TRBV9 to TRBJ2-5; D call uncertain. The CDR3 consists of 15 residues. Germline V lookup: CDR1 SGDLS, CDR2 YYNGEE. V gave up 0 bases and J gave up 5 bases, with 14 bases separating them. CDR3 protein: CASSVEWTSRETQYF. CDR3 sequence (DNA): TGTGCCAGCAGCGTAGAGTGGACGTCCCGGGAGACCCAGTACTTC.

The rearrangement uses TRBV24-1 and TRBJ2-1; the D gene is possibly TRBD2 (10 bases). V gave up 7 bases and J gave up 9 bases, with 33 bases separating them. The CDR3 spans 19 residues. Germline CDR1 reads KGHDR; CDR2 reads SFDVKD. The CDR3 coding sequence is TGTGCCACCAGCCACGGGACAGGGCGAACTAGCGGGATGGGGGCTGAGCAGTTCTTC. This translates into CATSHGTGRTSGMGAEQFF.

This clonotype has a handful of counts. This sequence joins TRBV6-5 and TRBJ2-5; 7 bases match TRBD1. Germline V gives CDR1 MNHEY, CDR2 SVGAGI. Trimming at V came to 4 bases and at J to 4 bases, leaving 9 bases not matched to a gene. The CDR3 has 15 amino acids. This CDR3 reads CASSSTGTIVETQYF. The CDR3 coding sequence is TGTGCCAGCAGTTCGACAGGGACAATCGTAGAGACCCAGTACTTC.

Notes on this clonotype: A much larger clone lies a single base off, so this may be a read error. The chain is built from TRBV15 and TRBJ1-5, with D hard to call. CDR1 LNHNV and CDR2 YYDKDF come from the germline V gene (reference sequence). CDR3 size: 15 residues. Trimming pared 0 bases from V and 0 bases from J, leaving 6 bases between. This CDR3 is CATSRDPVSNQPQHF. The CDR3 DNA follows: TGTGCCACCAGCAGAGATCCGGTTAGCAATCAGCCCCAGCATTTT.

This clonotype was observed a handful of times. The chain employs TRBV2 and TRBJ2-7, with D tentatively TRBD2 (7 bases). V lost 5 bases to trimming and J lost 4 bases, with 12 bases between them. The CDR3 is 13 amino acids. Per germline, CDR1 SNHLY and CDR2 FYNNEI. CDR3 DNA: TGTGCCAGCAGTCGGGGGGCAGAGTACGAGCAGTACTTC. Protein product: CASSRGAEYEQYF.